This T cell receptor beta chain was observed in a study of molecular identifiers for immune sequencing clone quantification. Overall study context: In replicates, the authors split RNA from about 19,000 or 110,000 naive CD8 cells five ways and sequenced four.

The CDR3 runs 16 residues. CDR1 is MNHEY and CDR2 is SMNVEV in the germline V gene (reference sequence). V lost 2 bases, J lost 5 bases, and 7 bases stayed unmatched. General study results and limits: Identical TCR molecules that share a barcode could lead to an underestimation of highly expanded clone sizes.

As concerns this clonotype: Its antigen remains unknown.

TCRdb re-derived calls from the PCR reads in MiXCR, one entry per CDR3 protein. In the table there are 490,000 or so distinct CDR3 sequences, 20% to 25% of which are singletons. The clonotype originates from a human donor in good health. Some libraries in this study had Jurkat cell RNA spiked in. Sequenced input: naive CD8+ T cells from blood, with Jurkat cell RNA spiked in. The subset here: FACS-sorted CD8+CD4-CCR7+CD45RA+ naive T cells. The chain employs TRBV27 and TRBJ2-2; TRBD2 agrees at 8 bases. The CDR3 DNA follows: TGTGCCAGCAGTTTAAACGGGGGGGCTGGTACCGGGGAGCTGTTTTTT. Translated: CASSLNGGAGTGELFF.